These T cell receptor beta chains were read from a single sample in a study of cytomegalovirus exposure and HLA in healthy donors. TCRdb's table, derived via immunoSEQ multiplex PCR, lists solely in-frame clones and lacks some. This sample has 50,000 or so clones; 81% occur once, and the top ten carry 2.5%. Material: PBMCs. The receptors derive from a boy aged 5-17 years in good health and CMV-seropositive. The CDR3 runs from the conserved cysteine through the conserved F or W. The order of the fields is J gene, D gene, V gene, clone size, CDR3 protein, CDR3 DNA. D genes are given only for firm matches. The size entry is marked missing in some rows and otherwise reads once, few, many or a size class.

J: TRBJ2-1
D: .
V: TRBV27
size: .
CDR3: CASSSGTYNEQFF
DNA: TGTGCCAGCAGTTCTGGCACCTACAATGAGCAGTTCTTC

J: TRBJ1-5
D: TRBD1
V: TRBV6-5
size: .
CDR3: CASSTDRAGNQPQHF
DNA: TGTGCCAGCAGTACCGACAGGGCTGGCAATCAGCCCCAGCATTTT

J: TRBJ2-7
D: .
V: TRBV5-8
size: .
CDR3: CASSRTAEQYF
DNA: TGTGCCAGCAGCCGGACAGCCGAGCAGTACTTC

J: TRBJ1-4
D: TRBD1
V: TRBV19
size: .
CDR3: CASSRTGGEKLFF
DNA: TGTGCCAGTAGCCGGACAGGGGGTGAAAAACTGTTTTTT

J: TRBJ1-6
D: TRBD1
V: TRBV6-1
size: few
CDR3: CASSGQGGSSYNSPLHF
DNA: TGTGCCAGCAGTGGCCAGGGGGGAAGCTCCTATAATTCACCCCTCCACTTT

J: TRBJ2-7
D: .
V: TRBV21-1
size: .
CDR3: CASSKARQGGSYEQYF
DNA: TGTGCCAGCAGCAAAGCGAGACAGGGGGGCTCCTACGAGCAGTACTTC

J: TRBJ1-5
D: .
V: TRBV6-1
size: .
CDR3: CASSGKGRVLLSNQPQHF
DNA: TGTGCCAGCAGTGGAAAGGGGCGAGTATTACTTAGCAATCAGCCCCAGCATTTT

J: TRBJ2-5
D: TRBD1
V: TRBV5-6
size: .
CDR3: CASSLVRGRETQYF
DNA: TGTGCCAGCAGCCTCGTCAGGGGGCGGGAGACCCAGTACTTC

J: TRBJ2-1
D: TRBD2
V: TRBV7-6
size: .
CDR3: CASSTSGGAVSYNEQFF
DNA: TGTGCCAGCAGCACCAGCGGGGGGGCCGTTTCCTACAATGAGCAGTTCTTC

J: TRBJ2-1
D: TRBD2
V: TRBV27
size: .
CDR3: CASSFKRGGRNEQFF
DNA: TGTGCCAGCAGTTTTAAGCGGGGGGGCCGCAATGAGCAGTTCTTC

J: TRBJ1-1
D: .
V: TRBV5-1
size: .
CDR3: CASTLQNLMNTEAFF
DNA: TGCGCCAGCACCTTACAGAACCTCATGAACACTGAAGCTTTCTTT

J: TRBJ1-1
D: .
V: TRBV2
size: once
CDR3: CASSDWGGTDMNTEAFF
DNA: TGTGCCAGCAGTGATTGGGGGGGCACAGATATGAACACTGAAGCTTTCTTT

J: TRBJ1-4
D: .
V: TRBV7-8
size: .
CDR3: CASSLSGGTNEKLFF
DNA: TGTGCCAGCAGCTTATCGGGGGGGACTAATGAAAAACTGTTTTTT

J: TRBJ2-7
D: TRBD1
V: TRBV11-2
size: .
CDR3: CASSLQGQVPSEQYF
DNA: TGTGCCAGCAGCTTACAAGGACAGGTGCCATCTGAGCAGTACTTC

J: TRBJ1-4
D: .
V: TRBV5-4
size: .
CDR3: CACGEYNEKLFF
DNA: TGTGCCTGTGGGGAGTATAATGAAAAACTGTTTTTT

J: TRBJ2-5
D: TRBD2
V: TRBV10-2
size: once
CDR3: CASRLLAGGEETQYF
DNA: TGCGCCAGCAGGTTACTAGCGGGGGGGGAAGAGACCCAGTACTTC

J: TRBJ1-6
D: .
V: TRBV7-2
size: .
CDR3: CASSHRVDIESPLHF
DNA: TGTGCCAGCAGCCACAGGGTGGATATAGAATCACCCCTCCACTTT

J: TRBJ1-3
D: .
V: TRBV7-9
size: .
CDR3: CASSLAQGKTGNTIYF
DNA: TGTGCCAGCAGCTTAGCTCAGGGGAAAACTGGAAACACCATATATTTT

J: TRBJ2-2
D: TRBD1
V: TRBV5-4
size: .
CDR3: CASSRGQGGLDTGELFF
DNA: TGTGCCAGCAGCCGCGGACAGGGAGGATTGGACACCGGGGAGCTGTTTTTT

J: TRBJ2-7
D: .
V: TRBV23-1
size: .
CDR3: CASSQSGGNYEQYF
DNA: TGCGCCAGCAGTCAATCAGGCGGAAACTACGAGCAGTACTTC

J: TRBJ2-7
D: TRBD2
V: TRBV7-9
size: .
CDR3: CSSSPPRGGYYEQYF
DNA: TGTTCCAGCAGCCCCCCGCGCGGGGGGTACTACGAGCAGTACTTC

J: TRBJ2-7
D: .
V: TRBV6-1
size: .
CDR3: CASSEAPLQQGTYYEQYF
DNA: TGTGCCAGCAGTGAAGCCCCCCTCCAACAGGGGACTTACTACGAGCAGTACTTC

J: TRBJ1-6
D: .
V: TRBV6-1
size: .
CDR3: CASRREIGSPLHF
DNA: TGTGCCAGCAGAAGGGAGATTGGATCACCCCTCCACTTT

J: TRBJ2-2
D: .
V: TRBV27
size: .
CDR3: CASSLVSSGELFF
DNA: TGTGCCAGCAGTTTAGTGTCCAGCGGGGAGCTGTTTTTT

J: TRBJ2-7
D: TRBD1
V: TRBV4-1
size: .
CDR3: CASSQPGQGRFYEQYF
DNA: TGCGCCAGCAGCCAACCGGGACAGGGGAGGTTCTACGAGCAGTACTTC

J: TRBJ1-5
D: .
V: TRBV13
size: .
CDR3: CASSLGGAGQPQHF
DNA: TGTGCCAGCAGCTTAGGAGGGGCAGGTCAGCCCCAGCATTTT

J: TRBJ2-2
D: .
V: TRBV5-1
size: .
CDR3: CASSLKRATGELFF
DNA: TGCGCCAGCAGCTTGAAGAGGGCCACCGGGGAGCTGTTTTTT

J: TRBJ1-3
D: .
V: TRBV5-4
size: .
CDR3: CASSLASGYGNTIYF
DNA: TGTGCCAGCAGCTTGGCTTCGGGATATGGAAACACCATATATTTT

J: TRBJ1-2
D: .
V: TRBV7-2
size: .
CDR3: CASSLFRTARGYTF
DNA: TGTGCCAGCAGCTTATTCCGGACTGCTAGGGGCTACACCTTC

J: TRBJ2-3
D: TRBD2
V: TRBV29-1
size: once
CDR3: CSVSGTITDTQYF
DNA: TGCAGCGTCTCCGGGACTATCACAGATACGCAGTATTTT

J: TRBJ1-1
D: .
V: TRBV7-2
size: .
CDR3: CASSLSGGTEAFF
DNA: TGTGCCAGCAGCTTATCGGGTGGCACTGAAGCTTTCTTT

J: TRBJ2-3
D: .
V: TRBV6-6
size: .
CDR3: CASSRSGRTQYF
DNA: TGTGCCAGCAGTCGCTCGGGGAGGACGCAGTATTTT

J: TRBJ1-1
D: TRBD1
V: TRBV7-9
size: .
CDR3: CASSPRRTDRDDEAFF
DNA: TGTGCCAGCAGCCCCCGACGAACCGACAGGGACGATGAAGCTTTCTTT

J: TRBJ1-2
D: TRBD1
V: TRBV9
size: .
CDR3: CASSAGGGLYGYTF
DNA: TGTGCCAGCAGTGCCGGAGGGGGCTTGTATGGCTACACCTTC

J: TRBJ2-7
D: .
V: TRBV15
size: few
CDR3: CATSRVGAKYEQYF
DNA: TGTGCCACCAGCAGAGTGGGGGCCAAGTACGAGCAGTACTTC

J: TRBJ1-4
D: .
V: TRBV10-3
size: .
CDR3: CAISDGSSPNEKLFF
DNA: TGTGCCATCAGTGATGGGAGCTCCCCTAATGAAAAACTGTTTTTT

J: TRBJ1-2
D: .
V: TRBV14
size: .
CDR3: CASSPRGLFYGYTF
DNA: TGTGCCAGCAGCCCCCGAGGCCTTTTTTATGGCTACACCTTC

J: TRBJ1-4
D: .
V: TRBV6-5
size: .
CDR3: CASSALGRGDEKLFF
DNA: TGTGCCAGCAGTGCTTTAGGACGGGGGGATGAAAAACTGTTTTTT

J: TRBJ2-3
D: TRBD2
V: TRBV27
size: .
CDR3: CASRVAGATDTQYF
DNA: TGTGCCAGCAGGGTAGCGGGGGCCACAGATACGCAGTATTTT

J: TRBJ1-1
D: .
V: TRBV6-5
size: .
CDR3: CASSQVNTEAFF
DNA: TGTGCCAGCAGCCAGGTGAACACTGAAGCTTTCTTT

J: TRBJ2-7
D: .
V: TRBV7-7
size: once
CDR3: CASSLEAGREQYF
DNA: TGTGCTAGCAGCTTAGAGGCGGGGCGCGAGCAGTACTTC

J: TRBJ2-1
D: .
V: TRBV4-1
size: .
CDR3: CASSQVYQGRGNEQFF
DNA: TGCGCCAGCAGCCAAGTCTATCAGGGGCGCGGCAATGAGCAGTTCTTC

J: TRBJ1-1
D: TRBD1
V: TRBV4-1
size: few
CDR3: CASSHGQGNTEAFF
DNA: TGCGCCAGCAGCCACGGACAGGGAAACACTGAAGCTTTCTTT

J: TRBJ2-7
D: .
V: TRBV4-1
size: .
CDR3: CASSRQIGPYEQYF
DNA: TGCGCCAGCAGCCGGCAGATTGGTCCCTACGAGCAGTACTTC

J: TRBJ2-3
D: .
V: TRBV5-1
size: .
CDR3: CASSFREAATDTQYF
DNA: TGCGCCAGCAGCTTCCGAGAGGCAGCGACAGATACGCAGTATTTT

J: TRBJ2-1
D: TRBD2
V: TRBV7-9
size: .
CDR3: CSSSLVLAGTRDEQFF
DNA: TGTTCCAGCAGCTTAGTTCTAGCGGGGACCCGGGATGAGCAGTTCTTC

J: TRBJ2-5
D: TRBD2
V: TRBV12-5
size: .
CDR3: CASDSKTSGGGETQYF
DNA: TGTGCTAGTGATTCCAAGACTAGCGGGGGAGGGGAGACCCAGTACTTC

J: TRBJ1-1
D: .
V: TRBV18
size: .
CDR3: CASSLGQQSNTEAFF
DNA: TGTGCCAGCTCCCTAGGACAGCAATCGAACACTGAAGCTTTCTTT

J: TRBJ1-2
D: TRBD1
V: TRBV6-5
size: .
CDR3: CASSYGQAESEYGYTF
DNA: TGTGCCAGCAGTTACGGACAGGCGGAATCAGAGTATGGCTACACCTTC

J: TRBJ1-2
D: .
V: TRBV9
size: few
CDR3: CASSVGEGHSYGYTF
DNA: TGTGCCAGCAGCGTGGGGGAGGGGCACAGCTATGGCTACACCTTC

J: TRBJ2-1
D: .
V: TRBV29-1
size: .
CDR3: CSVEDGGPYNEQFF
DNA: TGCAGCGTTGAAGACGGGGGGCCCTACAATGAGCAGTTCTTC

J: TRBJ1-4
D: .
V: TRBV7-9
size: .
CDR3: CASSLTGEKLFF
DNA: TGTGCCAGCAGCTTAACAGGGGAAAAACTGTTTTTT